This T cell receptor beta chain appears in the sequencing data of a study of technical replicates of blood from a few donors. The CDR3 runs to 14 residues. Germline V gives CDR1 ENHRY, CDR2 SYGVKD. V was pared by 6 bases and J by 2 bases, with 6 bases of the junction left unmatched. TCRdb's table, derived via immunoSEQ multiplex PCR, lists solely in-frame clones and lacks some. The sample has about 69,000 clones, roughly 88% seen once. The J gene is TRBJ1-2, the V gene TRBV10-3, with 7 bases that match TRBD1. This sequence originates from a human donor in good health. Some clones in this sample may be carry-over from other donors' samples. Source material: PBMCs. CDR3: CAIRGQDGNYGYTF. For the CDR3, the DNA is TGTGCCATCAGAGGACAGGATGGGAACTATGGCTACACCTTC.